The rows below give T cell receptor beta chains drawn from one sample of a study of T cells after yellow fever vaccination. TCRdb reanalysed the 5' RACE reads using MiXCR and keeps one entry per CDR3 protein. Here the sample spans hundreds of thousands of distinct CDR3 sequences, roughly a sixth being singletons. The material was PBMCs, obtained before the yellow fever booster vaccination. These TCRs come from a young man who received the YFV17D yellow fever vaccine. Both conserved end residues are part of each CDR3. The order of the fields is clone size, D gene, V gene, J gene, CDR3 DNA, CDR3 protein. The D gene is left open where the match is weak. Clone size is shown for a subset of rows, as once, few, many or a class of expanded clone.

clone_size: few; d_call: TRBD1; v_call: TRBV25-1; j_call: TRBJ2-2; cdr3_nt: TGTGCCAGCAGCGACAGCCCAGGGGGCGGATTTAACACCGGGGAGCTGTTTTTT; cdr3_aa: CASSDSPGGGFNTGELFF
clone_size: -; d_call: -; v_call: TRBV6-1; j_call: TRBJ2-3; cdr3_nt: TGTGCCAGCAGTGCGAGCCTAGTTACGCAGTATTTT; cdr3_aa: CASSASLVTQYF
clone_size: many; d_call: -; v_call: TRBV28; j_call: TRBJ2-1; cdr3_nt: TGTGCCAGCAGTGGGATAAGGGAGCAGTTCTTC; cdr3_aa: CASSGIREQFF
clone_size: -; d_call: TRBD1; v_call: TRBV5-1; j_call: TRBJ2-1; cdr3_nt: TGCGCCAGCAGCGCGGGACAGGCGACCTACAATGAGCAGTTCTTC; cdr3_aa: CASSAGQATYNEQFF
clone_size: few; d_call: -; v_call: TRBV2; j_call: TRBJ1-5; cdr3_nt: TGTGCCAGCAGGGCGCAGGGGCAGCCCCAGCATTTT; cdr3_aa: CASRAQGQPQHF
clone_size: -; d_call: -; v_call: TRBV2; j_call: TRBJ1-4; cdr3_nt: TGTGCCAGCAGTGATTTGGGGGCCGGTGAAAAACTGTTTTTT; cdr3_aa: CASSDLGAGEKLFF
clone_size: -; d_call: -; v_call: TRBV23-1; j_call: TRBJ2-2; cdr3_nt: TGCGCCAGCAGTCGCAGCCTGGGCAACACCGGGGAGCTGTTTTTT; cdr3_aa: CASSRSLGNTGELFF
clone_size: -; d_call: -; v_call: TRBV18; j_call: TRBJ1-2; cdr3_nt: TGTGCCAGCTCACCAGGCCGGTTACCTAACTATGGCTACACCTTC; cdr3_aa: CASSPGRLPNYGYTF
clone_size: -; d_call: -; v_call: TRBV20-1; j_call: TRBJ2-4; cdr3_nt: TGCAGTGGCGGTGGGGAGGACATTCAGTACTTC; cdr3_aa: CSGGGEDIQYF
clone_size: -; d_call: TRBD2; v_call: TRBV4-3; j_call: TRBJ2-5; cdr3_nt: TGCGCCAGCAGCCAAGATAATCCACTAGCGGGGGGCCAAGAGACCCAGTACTTC; cdr3_aa: CASSQDNPLAGGQETQYF
clone_size: -; d_call: -; v_call: TRBV12-3/TRBV12-4; j_call: TRBJ1-1; cdr3_nt: TGTGCCAGCAGTTTATTGTCCGACAGCCCCCGTGAAGCTTTCTTT; cdr3_aa: CASSLLSDSPREAFF
clone_size: -; d_call: -; v_call: TRBV11-2; j_call: TRBJ1-1; cdr3_nt: TGTGCCAGCAGCTACGAGGGGGATATGAACACTGAAGCTTTCTTT; cdr3_aa: CASSYEGDMNTEAFF
clone_size: many; d_call: TRBD1; v_call: TRBV12-3/TRBV12-4; j_call: TRBJ1-2; cdr3_nt: TGTGCCAGCAGTCCCACAGGGGGCAATGGCTACACCTTC; cdr3_aa: CASSPTGGNGYTF
clone_size: -; d_call: -; v_call: TRBV29-1; j_call: TRBJ1-5; cdr3_nt: TGCAGCGTTCAGACATCTAGCAATCAGCCCCAGCATTTT; cdr3_aa: CSVQTSSNQPQHF
clone_size: few; d_call: TRBD2; v_call: TRBV20-1; j_call: TRBJ2-2; cdr3_nt: TGCAGTGCTAGAGATCGAGCGGGGGGACCGAACACCGGGGAGCTGTTTTTT; cdr3_aa: CSARDRAGGPNTGELFF
clone_size: -; d_call: -; v_call: TRBV4-3; j_call: TRBJ2-2; cdr3_nt: TGCGCCAGCAGCCAGGGGACGAACACCGGGGAGCTGTTTTTT; cdr3_aa: CASSQGTNTGELFF
clone_size: few; d_call: -; v_call: TRBV5-1; j_call: TRBJ1-4; cdr3_nt: TGCGCCAGCAGCCTTCAGGGTAGTGGTGAAAAACTGTTTTTT; cdr3_aa: CASSLQGSGEKLFF
clone_size: few; d_call: -; v_call: TRBV27; j_call: TRBJ2-3; cdr3_nt: TGTGCCAGCAGTTCGCCAAGGGGGAGCACAGATACGCAGTATTTT; cdr3_aa: CASSSPRGSTDTQYF
clone_size: few; d_call: TRBD1; v_call: TRBV20-1; j_call: TRBJ1-2; cdr3_nt: TGCAGTGCCCTAGGACAGGGGGGAAGCGGTAACTATGGCTACACCTTC; cdr3_aa: CSALGQGGSGNYGYTF
clone_size: -; d_call: TRBD2; v_call: TRBV27; j_call: TRBJ2-7; cdr3_nt: TGTGCCAGCAGTCCGATCCAAGCCGGGACTAGCGGGGGGCTAGGCGAGCAGTACTTC; cdr3_aa: CASSPIQAGTSGGLGEQYF
clone_size: many; d_call: TRBD1; v_call: TRBV12-3/TRBV12-4; j_call: TRBJ2-5; cdr3_nt: TGTGCCAGCCGTTCAGGGGGAGAGACCCAGTACTTC; cdr3_aa: CASRSGGETQYF
clone_size: -; d_call: TRBD1; v_call: TRBV5-1; j_call: TRBJ2-4; cdr3_nt: TGCGCCAGCAGCGCGGGACAGGGGGCGAACATTCAGTACTTC; cdr3_aa: CASSAGQGANIQYF
clone_size: -; d_call: TRBD1; v_call: TRBV6-5; j_call: TRBJ1-2; cdr3_nt: TGTGCCGACAGACAGGGGGGGAATGGCTACACCTTC; cdr3_aa: CADRQGGNGYTF
clone_size: -; d_call: -; v_call: TRBV10-3; j_call: TRBJ1-2; cdr3_nt: TGTGCCATCAGTGAGTACCGGGACGGAGCTAACTATGGCTACACCTTC; cdr3_aa: CAISEYRDGANYGYTF
clone_size: -; d_call: TRBD2; v_call: TRBV6-6; j_call: TRBJ2-1; cdr3_nt: TGTGCCAGCAGCCTCTTAGGCGGGGGGGAATTGGGGCAGTTCTTC; cdr3_aa: CASSLLGGGELGQFF
clone_size: many; d_call: -; v_call: TRBV6-2/TRBV6-3; j_call: TRBJ1-2; cdr3_nt: TGTGCCAGCGGGGAACCTAATCCCCCCAACTATGGCTACACCTTC; cdr3_aa: CASGEPNPPNYGYTF
clone_size: many; d_call: -; v_call: TRBV7-9; j_call: TRBJ1-2; cdr3_nt: TGTGCCAGCAGCTTCGGGGAGGACTATGGCTACACCTTC; cdr3_aa: CASSFGEDYGYTF
clone_size: -; d_call: TRBD2; v_call: TRBV12-3/TRBV12-4; j_call: TRBJ2-1; cdr3_nt: TGTGCCAGCAGCCCCGAGACTAGCCCCAATGAGCAGTTCTTC; cdr3_aa: CASSPETSPNEQFF
clone_size: -; d_call: -; v_call: TRBV20-1; j_call: TRBJ2-1; cdr3_nt: TGCAGTGCTAGAGATATCGAGAGGGGAGCCTACAATGAGCAGTTCTTC; cdr3_aa: CSARDIERGAYNEQFF
clone_size: -; d_call: TRBD2; v_call: TRBV5-1; j_call: TRBJ2-7; cdr3_nt: TGCGCCAGCAGCTTGAACGCGGGAGTCTCCTACGAGCAGTACTTC; cdr3_aa: CASSLNAGVSYEQYF
clone_size: few; d_call: -; v_call: TRBV3-1; j_call: TRBJ1-4; cdr3_nt: TGTGCCAGCAGCCCTGACTGGGCTGGGCTTAATGAAAAACTGTTTTTT; cdr3_aa: CASSPDWAGLNEKLFF
clone_size: -; d_call: -; v_call: TRBV7-2; j_call: TRBJ2-3; cdr3_nt: TGTGCCAGCAGCTTAGCGGGGGGGCTTTTGGGAGATACGCAGTATTTT; cdr3_aa: CASSLAGGLLGDTQYF
clone_size: -; d_call: TRBD1; v_call: TRBV24-1; j_call: TRBJ1-2; cdr3_nt: TGTGCCACCAGTGCGGGCGGACAGGGTTTTGGCGGCTACACCTTC; cdr3_aa: CATSAGGQGFGGYTF
clone_size: -; d_call: TRBD2; v_call: TRBV7-8; j_call: TRBJ2-7; cdr3_nt: TGTGCCAGCAGGACTAGCGGGGGCTCCTACGAGCAGTACTTC; cdr3_aa: CASRTSGGSYEQYF
clone_size: -; d_call: -; v_call: TRBV5-6; j_call: TRBJ2-2; cdr3_nt: TGTGCCAGCAGCTTGGGAGGGTATGACGGGGAGCTGTTTTTT; cdr3_aa: CASSLGGYDGELFF
clone_size: few; d_call: -; v_call: TRBV7-9; j_call: TRBJ2-7; cdr3_nt: TGTGCCAGCAGGGCGTTGGGAGCCGAGCAGTACTTC; cdr3_aa: CASRALGAEQYF
clone_size: few; d_call: TRBD1; v_call: TRBV6-5; j_call: TRBJ1-2; cdr3_nt: TGTGCCAGCAGTCCTGGACAGGGTAGGAACTATGGCTACACCTTC; cdr3_aa: CASSPGQGRNYGYTF
clone_size: -; d_call: -; v_call: TRBV7-3; j_call: TRBJ2-5; cdr3_nt: TGTGCCAGCGGGGCGGGAAGTCAAGAGACCCAGTACTTC; cdr3_aa: CASGAGSQETQYF
clone_size: many; d_call: TRBD1; v_call: TRBV20-1; j_call: TRBJ1-6; cdr3_nt: TGCAGTGCTAGAGATGTAACAGGGGGCATGGCACCCCTCCACTTT; cdr3_aa: CSARDVTGGMAPLHF